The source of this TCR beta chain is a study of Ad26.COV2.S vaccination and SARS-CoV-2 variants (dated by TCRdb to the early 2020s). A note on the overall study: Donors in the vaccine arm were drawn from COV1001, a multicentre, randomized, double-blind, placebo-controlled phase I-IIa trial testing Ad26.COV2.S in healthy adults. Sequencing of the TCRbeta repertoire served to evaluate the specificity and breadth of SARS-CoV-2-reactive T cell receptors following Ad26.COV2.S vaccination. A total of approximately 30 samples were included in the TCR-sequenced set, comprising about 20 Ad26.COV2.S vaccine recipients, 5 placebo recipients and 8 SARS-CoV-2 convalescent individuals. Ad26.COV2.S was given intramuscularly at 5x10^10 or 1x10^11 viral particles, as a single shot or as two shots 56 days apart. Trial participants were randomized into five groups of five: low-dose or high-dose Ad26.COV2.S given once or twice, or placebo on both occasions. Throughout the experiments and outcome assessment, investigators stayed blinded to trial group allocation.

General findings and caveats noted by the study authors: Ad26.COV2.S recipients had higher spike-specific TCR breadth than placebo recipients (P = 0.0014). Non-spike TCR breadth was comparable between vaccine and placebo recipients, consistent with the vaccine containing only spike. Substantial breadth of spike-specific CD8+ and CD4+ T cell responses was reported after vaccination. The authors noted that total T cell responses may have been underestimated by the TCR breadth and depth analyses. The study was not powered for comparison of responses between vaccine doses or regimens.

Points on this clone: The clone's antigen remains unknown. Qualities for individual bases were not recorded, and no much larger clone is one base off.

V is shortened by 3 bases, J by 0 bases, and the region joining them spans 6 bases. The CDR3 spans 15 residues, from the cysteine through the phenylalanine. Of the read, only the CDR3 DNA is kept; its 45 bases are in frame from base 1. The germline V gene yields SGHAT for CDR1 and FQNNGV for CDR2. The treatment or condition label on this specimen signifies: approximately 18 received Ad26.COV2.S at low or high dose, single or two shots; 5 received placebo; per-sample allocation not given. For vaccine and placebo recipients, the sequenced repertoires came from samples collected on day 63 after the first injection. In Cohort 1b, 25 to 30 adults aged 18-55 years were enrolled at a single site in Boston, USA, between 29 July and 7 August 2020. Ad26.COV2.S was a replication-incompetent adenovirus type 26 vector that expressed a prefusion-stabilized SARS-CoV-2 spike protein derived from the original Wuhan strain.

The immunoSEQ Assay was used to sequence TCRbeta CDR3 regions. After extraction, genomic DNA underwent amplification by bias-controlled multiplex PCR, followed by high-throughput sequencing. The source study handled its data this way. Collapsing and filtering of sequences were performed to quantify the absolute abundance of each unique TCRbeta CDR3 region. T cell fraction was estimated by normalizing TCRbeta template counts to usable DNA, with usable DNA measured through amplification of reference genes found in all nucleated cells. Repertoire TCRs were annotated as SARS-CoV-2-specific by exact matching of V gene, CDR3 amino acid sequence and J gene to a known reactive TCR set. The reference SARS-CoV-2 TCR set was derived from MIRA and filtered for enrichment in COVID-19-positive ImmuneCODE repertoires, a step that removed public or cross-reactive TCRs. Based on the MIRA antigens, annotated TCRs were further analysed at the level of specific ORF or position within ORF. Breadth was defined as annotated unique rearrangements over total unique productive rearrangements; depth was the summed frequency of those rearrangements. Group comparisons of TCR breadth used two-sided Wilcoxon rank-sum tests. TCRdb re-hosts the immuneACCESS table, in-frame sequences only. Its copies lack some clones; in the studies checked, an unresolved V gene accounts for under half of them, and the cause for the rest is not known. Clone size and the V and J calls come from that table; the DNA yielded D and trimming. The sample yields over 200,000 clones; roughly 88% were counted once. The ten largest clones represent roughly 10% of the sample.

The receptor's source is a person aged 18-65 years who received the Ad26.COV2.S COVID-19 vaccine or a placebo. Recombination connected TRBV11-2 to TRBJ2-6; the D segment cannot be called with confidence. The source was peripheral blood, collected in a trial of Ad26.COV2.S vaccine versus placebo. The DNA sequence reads TGTGCCAGCAGCTTGGGAATCTCTGGGGCCAACGTCCTGACTTTC. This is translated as CASSLGISGANVLTF.